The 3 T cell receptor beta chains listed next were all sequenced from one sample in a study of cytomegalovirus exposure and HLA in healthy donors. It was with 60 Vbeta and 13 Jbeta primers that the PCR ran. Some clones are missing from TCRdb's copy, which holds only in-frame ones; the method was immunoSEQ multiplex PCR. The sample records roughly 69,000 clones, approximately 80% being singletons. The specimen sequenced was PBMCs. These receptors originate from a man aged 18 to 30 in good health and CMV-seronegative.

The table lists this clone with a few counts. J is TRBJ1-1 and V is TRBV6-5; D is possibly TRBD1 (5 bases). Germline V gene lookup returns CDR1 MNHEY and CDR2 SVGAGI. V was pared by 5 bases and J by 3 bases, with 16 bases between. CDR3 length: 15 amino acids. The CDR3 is CASSKHSTGDTEAFF. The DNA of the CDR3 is TGTGCCAGCAGTAAGCATTCCACGGGGGACACTGAAGCTTTCTTT.

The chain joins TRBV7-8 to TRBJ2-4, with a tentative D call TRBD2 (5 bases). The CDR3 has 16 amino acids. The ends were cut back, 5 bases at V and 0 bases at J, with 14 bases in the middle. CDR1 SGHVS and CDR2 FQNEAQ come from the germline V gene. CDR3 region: CASSPFLGEAKNIQYF. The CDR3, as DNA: TGTGCCAGCAGCCCATTCCTCGGGGAAGCCAAAAACATTCAGTACTTC. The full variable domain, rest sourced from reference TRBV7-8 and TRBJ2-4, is GAGVSQSPRYKVAKRGQDVALRCDPISGHVSLFWYQQALGQGPEFLTYFQNEAQLDKSGLPSDRFFAERPEGSVSTLKIQRTQQEDSAVYLCASSPFLGEAKNIQYFGAGTRLSVL.

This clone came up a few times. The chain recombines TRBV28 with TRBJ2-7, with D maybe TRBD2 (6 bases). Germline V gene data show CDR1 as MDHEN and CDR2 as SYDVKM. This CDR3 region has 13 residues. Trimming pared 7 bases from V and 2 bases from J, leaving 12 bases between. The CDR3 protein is CASTWGDTYEQYF. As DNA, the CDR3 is TGTGCCAGCACCTGGGGGGATACCTACGAGCAGTACTTC.